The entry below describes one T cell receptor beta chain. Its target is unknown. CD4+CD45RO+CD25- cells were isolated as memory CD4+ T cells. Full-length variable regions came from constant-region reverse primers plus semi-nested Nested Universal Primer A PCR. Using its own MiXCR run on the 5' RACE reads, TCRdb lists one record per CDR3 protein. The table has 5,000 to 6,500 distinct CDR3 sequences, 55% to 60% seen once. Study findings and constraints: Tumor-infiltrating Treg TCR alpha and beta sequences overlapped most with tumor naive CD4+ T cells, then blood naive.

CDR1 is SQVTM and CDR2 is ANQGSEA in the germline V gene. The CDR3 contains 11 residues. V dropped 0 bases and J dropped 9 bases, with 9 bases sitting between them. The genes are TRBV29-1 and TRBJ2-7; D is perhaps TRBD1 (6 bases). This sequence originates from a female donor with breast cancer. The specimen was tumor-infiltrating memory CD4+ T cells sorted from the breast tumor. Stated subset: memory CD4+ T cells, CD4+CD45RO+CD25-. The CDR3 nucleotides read TGCAGCGTTGAAGAGGGGGCGGGGCAGTACTTC. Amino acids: CSVEEGAGQYF.